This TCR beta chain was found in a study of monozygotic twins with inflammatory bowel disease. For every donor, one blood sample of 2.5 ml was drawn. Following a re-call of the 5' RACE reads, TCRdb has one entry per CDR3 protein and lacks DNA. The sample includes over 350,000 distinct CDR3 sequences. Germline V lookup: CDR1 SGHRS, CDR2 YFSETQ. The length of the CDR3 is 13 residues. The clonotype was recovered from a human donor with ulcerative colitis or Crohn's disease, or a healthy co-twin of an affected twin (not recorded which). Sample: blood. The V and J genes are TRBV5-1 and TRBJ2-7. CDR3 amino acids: CASSLASIDEQYF.